The clone carrying this T cell receptor (beta chain) came up many times. Healthy Caucasians supplied all donations. The sample comes from a study of identical twins. Via MiXCR, TCRdb re-called the 5' RACE reads, giving one row per CDR3 protein. The data show hundreds of thousands of distinct CDR3 sequences, about 7.1% seen once. CDR1 and CDR2 from the germline V gene are ENHRY and SYGVKD. The CDR3 totals 13 residues. Trimming pared 10 bases from V and 3 bases from J, leaving 16 bases between. The sample was also reused in another study, on yellow fever vaccine responses in identical twins.

The chain employs TRBV10-3 and TRBJ2-7; weak D call: TRBD2 (6 bases). This TCR derives from a woman between 18 and 29 years old in good health. Sequenced: PBMCs. The CDR3 DNA reads TGTGCCACCGCGAGCGGAGGGGACTACGAGCAGTACTTC. This codes for CATASGGDYEQYF.